This TCR beta chain was captured in a study of T cells in Graves' hyperthyroidism and ophthalmopathy. The overall study: Peripheral blood was taken when the disease was first diagnosed, before any treatment began.

Authors of the study amplified TCR beta CDR3 regions from RNA transcripts. The HTBI set primed first-round TCR CDR3 RT-PCR. One entry per CDR3 protein, called by TCRdb with MiXCR from the multiplex PCR reads. Counted here are roughly 350,000 distinct CDR3 sequences, about 15% occurring once; the ten biggest clones make up 20% to 25%. This clonotype was recorded at least ten times. Germline CDR1 is DFQATT and CDR2 is SNEGSKA (reference sequence). The ends lost 6 bases at V and 5 bases at J; junction bases unmatched: 11. The CDR3 runs to 16 residues. The gene calls are TRBV20-1 and TRBJ2-3, with TRBD2 matching over 13 bases. The origin of this receptor is a woman in her twenties or thirties with Graves' hyperthyroidism. Sequenced material: blood. The CDR3 DNA follows: TGCAGTGCAATTCCGGGACTAGCGGGAAGGAGAGATACGCAGTATTTT. This sequence encodes CSAIPGLAGRRDTQYF.